The 30 T cell receptor beta chains presented below share a single source sample, sequenced in a study of breast tumors, draining lymph nodes, adjacent tissues. One entry per CDR3 protein, called by TCRdb with MiXCR from the multiplex PCR reads. This table has under 20,000 distinct CDR3 sequences, about 60% appearing once. Material for sequencing was tumor-adjacent breast tissue. The receptor source for this set is a female donor with breast cancer. Some clones in this sample may be carry-over from other donors' samples.

The gene calls are TRBV9 and TRBJ1-6, with D possibly being TRBD1 (5 bases). This CDR3 contains 14 residues. Trimming pared 4 bases from V and 13 bases from J, leaving 18 bases between. CDR1 is SGDLS, CDR2 YYNGEE, per germline. The CDR3 loop is CASSRAGGSSPLHF. In DNA form, the CDR3 reads TGTGCCAGCAGCAGGGCCGGGGGGAGTTCTCCCCTCCACTTT.

Concerning this clonotype itself: One end of the junction does not line up with germline, which may come from a read error. V usage is TRBV7-2 and J usage is TRBJ1-6; the D is unclear. The CDR3 is 14 amino acids. Germline V gene data show CDR1 as SGHTA and CDR2 as FQGNSA. The DNA for the CDR3 is TGTGCCAGCAGCTTTAGCTCCTATAATTCCCCCCGCCGCTTT. It encodes CASSFSSYNSPRRF.

Turning to this clonotype: The CDR3 ends on some other residue instead of the conserved phenylalanine or tryptophan, so this is likely a read error. The chain employs TRBV19 and TRBJ1-2; TRBD1 agrees at 8 bases. CDR3 length: 16 residues. The germline gives CDR1 LNHDA, CDR2 SQIVND (reference sequence). Trimming at V came to 6 bases and at J to 7 bases, leaving 16 bases not matched to a gene. CDR3 sequence (DNA): TGTGCCAGTAGCATTCTGACAGGGGATCCCCCAGCTGGCTACACCTCC. Translating it yields CASSILTGDPPAGYTS.

The CDR3 sequence: CSARAWAGGDYTF. The CDR3 nucleotides are TGCAGTGCTAGAGCTTGGGCAGGAGGGGACTACACCTTC. The rearrangement uses TRBV20-1 and TRBJ1-2; D possibly corresponds to TRBD1 (5 bases). With 1 base removed from V and 10 bases from J, the gap between germline ends came to 16 bases. Looked up from germline, CDR1 is DFQATT and CDR2 is SNEGSKA (reference sequence). The CDR3 totals 13 residues.

This chain links TRBV7-6 with TRBJ2-3; D is ambiguous. Trimming removed 6 bases at V and 2 bases at J, with 27 bases between. The CDR3 spans 19 residues. CDR1 is SGHVS and CDR2 is FNYEAQ in the germline V gene. The CDR3 sequence is CASSPTDPGPATITDTQYF. The CDR3 nucleotides read TGTGCCAGCAGTCCTACTGATCCGGGCCCCGCAACCATCACAGATACGCAGTATTTT.

The J gene is TRBJ2-5, the V gene TRBV9; 8 bases match TRBD1. The germline gives CDR1 SGDLS, CDR2 YYNGEE. V was pared by 6 bases and J by 1 base, with 5 bases of the junction left unmatched. The CDR3 runs 14 residues. The CDR3 region is CASIKGQVQETQYF. The CDR3 bases are TGTGCCAGCATCAAGGGACAGGTCCAAGAGACCCAGTACTTC.

The rearrangement joins TRBV20-1 to TRBJ1-6, with 8 nucleotides matching TRBD1. The ends lost 1 base at V and 7 bases at J; junction bases unmatched: 0. CDR1 DFQATT and CDR2 SNEGSKA come from the germline V gene (reference sequence). The CDR3 is made up of 13 amino acids. CDR3: CSARGTGNSPLHF. CDR3 DNA: TGCAGTGCTAGAGGGACAGGGAATTCACCCCTCCACTTT.

This clonotype showed up just once. J is TRBJ2-7 and V is TRBV5-1; 8 nucleotides match TRBD2. V lost 1 base, J lost 4 bases, and 7 bases stayed unmatched. CDR3 length: 15 residues. Germline values: CDR1 SGHRS, CDR2 YFSETQ. Written as DNA, the CDR3 is TGCGCCAGCAGCTTGATTAGCGGGAATGAGTACGAGCAGTACTTC. Its translation is CASSLISGNEYEQYF. The full variable domain, with the rest looked up from reference TRBV5-1 and TRBJ2-7, is KAGVTQTPRYLIKTRGQQVTLSCSPISGHRSVSWYQQTPGQGLQFLFEYFSETQRNKGNFPGRFSGRQFSNSRSEMNVSTLELGDSALYLCASSLISGNEYEQYFGPGTRLTVT.

The J gene is TRBJ1-3, the V gene TRBV13; 9 nucleotides line up with TRBD1. Germline lookup yields CDR1 PRHDT and CDR2 FYEKMQ (reference sequence). Trimming removed 3 bases from V and 1 base from J; junction bases left unmatched: 10. CDR3 length: 18 amino acids. The DNA of the CDR3 is TGTGCCAGCAGCTTTCGGGCCGGGACAGGGACTTCTGGAAACACCATATATTTT. Translation gives CASSFRAGTGTSGNTIYF.

By its share, this clonotype is medium-sized. J is TRBJ2-7 and V is TRBV2; D unclear. The CDR3 has 14 residues. V was pared by 5 bases and J by 2 bases, with 13 bases between. The germline gives CDR1 SNHLY, CDR2 FYNNEI. The CDR3 nucleotides are TGTGCCAGCAGTTTAAATTTAGGCGCCTACGAGCAGTACTTC. This gives the protein CASSLNLGAYEQYF.

CDR3 in DNA: TGTGCCGGCGGGGGAAACGGGACACTCTACGAGCAGTACTTC. This sequence encodes CAGGGNGTLYEQYF. The gene calls are TRBV25-1 and TRBJ2-7; perhaps TRBD2 as D (7 bases). V shed 11 bases and J shed 3 bases, with 20 bases lying between them. This CDR3 has 14 residues. CDR1 and CDR2 (germline): MGHDK, SYGVNS.

The gene calls are TRBV4-1 and TRBJ2-7, with D perhaps matching TRBD2 (6 bases). The CDR3 covers 17 residues. Germline V gene data show CDR1 as MGHRA and CDR2 as YSYEKL. Trimming took off 4 bases at V and 3 bases at J, with 22 bases between the two ends. The CDR3 DNA follows: TGCGCCAGCAGCCGCTATCCCCCGGGGGAGACGAGCTACGAGCAGTACTTC. It is translated as CASSRYPPGETSYEQYF.

Within the sample, this clonotype is medium-sized. The chain has TRBV6-4 and TRBJ1-4; the match to TRBD1 covers 9 bases. Germline values: CDR1 MRHNA, CDR2 SNTAGT. This CDR3 has 14 amino acids. The J segment lost 5 bases and the V segment lost 3 bases, leaving 1 base of the junction unmatched. The CDR3 DNA is TGTGCCAGCAGTGAGGGGACAGGGAATGAAAAACTGTTTTTT. This sequence encodes CASSEGTGNEKLFF.

The V call is TRBV7-9, the J call TRBJ2-7, with TRBD1 matching 9 bases. This CDR3 comprises 14 residues. Germline V lookup: CDR1 SEHNR, CDR2 FQNEAQ (reference sequence). Trimming removed 0 bases from V and 3 bases from J; junction bases left unmatched: 0. The chain's CDR3 is CASSLATGGYEQYF. The CDR3 coding sequence is TGTGCCAGCAGCTTAGCGACAGGGGGCTACGAGCAGTACTTC.

This clonotype is categorized as medium-sized. The chain employs TRBV6-2 or TRBV6-3 and TRBJ2-7; D ambiguous. Trimming shortened V by 5 bases and J by 7 bases, and 27 bases separated the two germline ends. Germline V gene sequence: CDR1 MNHEY, CDR2 SVGEGT. The CDR3 is 17 amino acids. DNA for the CDR3: TGTGCCAGCAGTCCGACGACCGGATGGACCAGGCCGCCGGAGCAGTACGTC. Amino acid sequence: CASSPTTGWTRPPEQYV.

The gene calls are TRBV4-2 and TRBJ2-3; TRBD2 is a possible D gene (6 bases). Trimming stripped 0 bases from V and 5 bases from J, with 12 bases between. This CDR3 comprises 15 residues. Germline loops: CDR1 LGHNA, CDR2 YNFKEQ. The CDR3 loop reads CASSQESGRVDTQYF. Written as DNA, the CDR3 is TGTGCCAGCAGCCAAGAATCCGGGAGAGTAGATACGCAGTATTTT.

In its sample, this clonotype ranks as medium-sized. The rearrangement uses TRBV6-1 and TRBJ2-7, with TRBD1 as a possible D gene (5 bases). The CDR3 loop spans 13 amino acids. V was pared by 8 bases and J by 2 bases, with 13 bases between. Germline assignment: CDR1 MNHNS and CDR2 SASEGT. CDR3 sequence (DNA): TGTGCCAGCTTGACAGTTCAAACCTACGAGCAGTACTTC. Its protein is CASLTVQTYEQYF.

Comment on this clonotype: One end of the junction varies from germline; a read error may be responsible. CDR3 bases: TGCGCCAGCAGTGAAAGGGGAAACACCGGGGAGCTGTTTTTT. It yields the protein CASSERGNTGELFF. The chain carries TRBV6-1 and TRBJ2-2; a weak D match, TRBD1 (5 bases). The CDR3 is made up of 14 amino acids. The V gene's germline CDR1 is MNHNS and CDR2 SASEGT.

This chain joins TRBV29-1 and TRBJ1-4; D gene ambiguous. Germline CDR1 and CDR2: SQVTM and ANQGSEA. The CDR3 is 10 residues long. The ends were cut back, 5 bases at V and 8 bases at J, with 6 bases in the middle. The CDR3 region is CSVLGEKLFF. The CDR3 region has the DNA TGCAGCGTTTTAGGGGAAAAACTGTTTTTT.

This chain joins TRBV2 and TRBJ1-2, with a weak D call TRBD1 (6 bases). Trimming removed 6 bases from V and 3 bases from J, with 14 bases in between. CDR3 length: 14 residues. The germline V gene has CDR1 SNHLY and CDR2 FYNNEI. The CDR3, as DNA: TGTGCCAGCAGGGGGACTGCAGGGGACTATGGCTACACCTTC. Translation gives CASRGTAGDYGYTF.

The chain has TRBV2 and TRBJ2-5; 9 nucleotides agree with TRBD1. Germline V gene lookup returns CDR1 SNHLY and CDR2 FYNNEI. The CDR3 has 14 amino acids. J gave up 5 bases and V 7 bases, and 8 bases lay outside the gene matches. CDR3 amino acids: CASNLQQGAETQYF. The DNA of the CDR3 is TGTGCCAGCAACCTCCAACAGGGGGCGGAGACCCAGTACTTC.

This clonotype was seen once. In DNA, the CDR3 is TGTGCCAGCAGTTCATACCAAAGGGGGTCTGAAGCTTTCTTT. It yields the protein CASSSYQRGSEAFF. V and J are TRBV27 and TRBJ1-1, with D perhaps TRBD1 (6 bases). Germline V gene sequence: CDR1 MNHEY, CDR2 SMNVEV (reference sequence). V was pared by 4 bases and J by 6 bases, with 15 bases between. The CDR3 is 14 residues long.

The CDR3 coding sequence is TGCAGCGTTCAGGGGGTCTCTGGAAACACCATATATTTT. It specifies CSVQGVSGNTIYF. V gene TRBV29-1 combines with J gene TRBJ1-3, with TRBD1 identical over 7 bases. The CDR3 covers 13 residues. V lost 5 bases and J lost 0; bases outside the gene matches: 1. Germline V gene lookup returns CDR1 SQVTM and CDR2 ANQGSEA.

The CDR3 spells CASSSPGTYGYTF. The CDR3, as DNA: TGTGCCAGCAGCTCTCCTGGGACATATGGCTACACCTTC. V gene TRBV13 combines with J gene TRBJ1-2, with a tentative D call TRBD1 (6 bases). Germline V gives CDR1 PRHDT, CDR2 FYEKMQ (reference sequence). Trimming took off 4 bases at V and 5 bases at J, with 11 bases between the two ends. CDR3 length: 13 residues.

This clonotype counts as medium-sized (0.01 to 0.1%). V is TRBV10-3 and J is TRBJ2-1; 8 bases align to TRBD2. CDR1 and CDR2 (germline): ENHRY, SYGVKD. CDR3 length equals 13 residues. Unmatched junction bases numbered 1, after V lost 6 bases and J lost 3 bases. The CDR3 DNA reads as TGTGCCATCAGGCGGGGGGACTACAATGAGCAGTTCTTC. Its protein is CAIRRGDYNEQFF.

The V call is TRBV2, the J call TRBJ1-4; TRBD1 matches 9 bases. Germline trimming cut 8 bases from V and 5 bases from J; bases unmatched to any gene: 3. The CDR3 has 13 residues. Germline V gene data show CDR1 as SNHLY and CDR2 as FYNNEI. CDR3 protein: CASGDRENEKLFF. The CDR3 DNA follows: TGTGCCAGCGGGGACAGGGAAAATGAAAAACTGTTTTTT. Full variable domain (outside the CDR3, taken from reference TRBV2 and TRBJ1-4): EPEVTQTPSHQVTQMGQEVILRCVPISNHLYFYWYRQILGQKVEFLVSFYNNEISEKSEIFDDQFSVERPDGSNFTLKIRSTKLEDSAMYFCASGDRENEKLFFGSGTQLSVL.

The chain joins TRBV9 to TRBJ1-6, with D unresolved. The V end was cut by 3 bases, the J end by 2 bases, with 6 bases between. CDR3 length: 14 amino acids. Germline loops: CDR1 SGDLS, CDR2 YYNGEE. The CDR3 spells CASSAHTYNSPLHF. CDR3 bases: TGTGCCAGCAGCGCCCACACCTATAATTCACCCCTCCACTTT.

This clonotype has just a few counts. J is TRBJ2-5 and V is TRBV6-4, with TRBD2 matching over 13 bases. The CDR3 totals 17 residues. V was pared by 3 bases and J by 5 bases, with 9 bases of the junction left unmatched. Germline V lookup: CDR1 MRHNA, CDR2 SNTAGT. The CDR3 loop reads CASSETGTSGVGETQYF. In nucleotides, the CDR3 is TGTGCCAGCAGTGAAACCGGGACTAGCGGGGTGGGGGAGACCCAGTACTTC.

This clonotype showed up many times. The chain uses TRBV5-4 and TRBJ1-2; D perhaps matches TRBD1 (5 bases). Trimming pared 0 bases from V and 4 bases from J, leaving 16 bases between. Per germline, CDR1 SGHNT and CDR2 YYREEE (reference sequence). CDR3 size: 16 residues. The CDR3 DNA sequence: TGTGCCAGCAGCTTGGAGGGGCGCCCTTCCCTCTATGGCTACACCTTC. It translates to CASSLEGRPSLYGYTF.

There are many counts of this clonotype. The chain combines TRBV20-1 with TRBJ2-5; D perhaps matches TRBD1 (6 bases). The length of the CDR3 is 13 residues. The germline V gene encodes CDR1 DFQATT and CDR2 SNEGSKA (reference sequence). Trimming cost V 7 bases and J 5 bases, with 17 bases left between them. This CDR3 is CSVINRVSETQYF. The DNA for the CDR3 is TGCAGTGTTATTAACAGGGTTTCCGAGACCCAGTACTTC.